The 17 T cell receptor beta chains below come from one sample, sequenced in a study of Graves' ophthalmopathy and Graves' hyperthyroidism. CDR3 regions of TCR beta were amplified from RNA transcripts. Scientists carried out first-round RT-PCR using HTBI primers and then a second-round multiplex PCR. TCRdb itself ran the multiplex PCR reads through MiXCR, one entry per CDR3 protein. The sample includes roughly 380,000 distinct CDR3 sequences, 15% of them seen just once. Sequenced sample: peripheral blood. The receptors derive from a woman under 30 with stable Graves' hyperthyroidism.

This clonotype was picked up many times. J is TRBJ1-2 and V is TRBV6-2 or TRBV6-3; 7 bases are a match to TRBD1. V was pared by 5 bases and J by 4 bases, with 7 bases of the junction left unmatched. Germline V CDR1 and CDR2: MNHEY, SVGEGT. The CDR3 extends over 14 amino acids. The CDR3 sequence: CASSPLGTAYGYTF. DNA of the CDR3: TGTGCCAGCAGTCCACTCGGGACAGCCTATGGCTACACCTTC.

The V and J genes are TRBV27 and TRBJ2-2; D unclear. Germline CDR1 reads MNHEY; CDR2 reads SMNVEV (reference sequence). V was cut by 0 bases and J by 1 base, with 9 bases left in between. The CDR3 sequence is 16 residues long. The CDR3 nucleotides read TGTGCCAGCAGTTTATCCCCCCGACAGAACACCGGGGAGCTGTTTTTT. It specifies CASSLSPRQNTGELFF.

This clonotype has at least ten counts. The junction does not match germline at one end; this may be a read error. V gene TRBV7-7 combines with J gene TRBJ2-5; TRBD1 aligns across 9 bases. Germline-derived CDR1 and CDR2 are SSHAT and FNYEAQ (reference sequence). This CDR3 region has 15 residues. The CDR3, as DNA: TGTGCTAGCAGCGCCGGGACAGGGTACCAAGAGACCCAGTACTTC. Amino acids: CASSAGTGYQETQYF.

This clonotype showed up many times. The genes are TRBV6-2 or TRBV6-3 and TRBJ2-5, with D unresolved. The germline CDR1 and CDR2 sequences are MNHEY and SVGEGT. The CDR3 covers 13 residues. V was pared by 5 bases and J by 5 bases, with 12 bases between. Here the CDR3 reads CASSGRAGETQYF. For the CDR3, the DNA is TGTGCCAGCAGTGGCCGCGCTGGGGAGACCCAGTACTTC.

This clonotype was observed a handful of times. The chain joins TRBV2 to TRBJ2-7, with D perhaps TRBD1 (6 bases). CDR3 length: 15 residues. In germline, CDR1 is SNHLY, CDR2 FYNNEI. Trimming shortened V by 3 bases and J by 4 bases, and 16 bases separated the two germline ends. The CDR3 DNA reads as TGTGCCAGCAGTGACTTTCGGGACACCAATTACGAGCAGTACTTC. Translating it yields CASSDFRDTNYEQYF.

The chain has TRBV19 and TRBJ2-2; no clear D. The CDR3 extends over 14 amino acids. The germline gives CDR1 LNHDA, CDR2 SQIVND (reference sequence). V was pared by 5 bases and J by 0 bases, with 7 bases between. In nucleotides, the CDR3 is TGTGCCAGTAGTGGGGTCGCGAACACCGGGGAGCTGTTTTTT. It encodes CASSGVANTGELFF.

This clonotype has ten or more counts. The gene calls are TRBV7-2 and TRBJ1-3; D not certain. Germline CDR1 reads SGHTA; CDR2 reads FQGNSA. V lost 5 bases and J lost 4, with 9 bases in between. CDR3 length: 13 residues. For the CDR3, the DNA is TGTGCCAGCAGCCCTTCCCGAGGAAACACCATATATTTT. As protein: CASSPSRGNTIYF.

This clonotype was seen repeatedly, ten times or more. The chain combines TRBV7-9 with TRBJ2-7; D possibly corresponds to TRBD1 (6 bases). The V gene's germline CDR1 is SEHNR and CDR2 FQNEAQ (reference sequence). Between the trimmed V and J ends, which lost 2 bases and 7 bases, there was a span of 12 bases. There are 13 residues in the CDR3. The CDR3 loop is CASSLMGASEQYF. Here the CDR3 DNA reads TGTGCCAGCAGCTTAATGGGGGCGAGTGAGCAGTACTTC.

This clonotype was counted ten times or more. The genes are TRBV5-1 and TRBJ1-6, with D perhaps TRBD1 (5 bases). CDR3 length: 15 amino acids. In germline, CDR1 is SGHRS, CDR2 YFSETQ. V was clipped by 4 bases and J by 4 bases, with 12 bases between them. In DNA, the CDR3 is TGCGCCAGCAGCGTGGGGACGGCTTATAATTCACCCCTCCACTTT. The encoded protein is CASSVGTAYNSPLHF.

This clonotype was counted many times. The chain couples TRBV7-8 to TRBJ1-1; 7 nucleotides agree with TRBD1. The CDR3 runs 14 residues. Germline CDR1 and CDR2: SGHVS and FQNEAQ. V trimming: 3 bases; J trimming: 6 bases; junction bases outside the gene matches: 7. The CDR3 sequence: CASSFSTGSPEAFF. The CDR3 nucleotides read TGTGCCAGCAGCTTCTCGACAGGGTCGCCTGAAGCTTTCTTT.

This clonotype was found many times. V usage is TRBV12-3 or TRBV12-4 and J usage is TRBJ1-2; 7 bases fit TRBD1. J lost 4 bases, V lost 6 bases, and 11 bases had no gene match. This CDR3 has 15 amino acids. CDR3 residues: CASSPTRTGVYGYTF. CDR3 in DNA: TGTGCCAGCAGCCCAACCCGGACAGGCGTCTATGGCTACACCTTC.

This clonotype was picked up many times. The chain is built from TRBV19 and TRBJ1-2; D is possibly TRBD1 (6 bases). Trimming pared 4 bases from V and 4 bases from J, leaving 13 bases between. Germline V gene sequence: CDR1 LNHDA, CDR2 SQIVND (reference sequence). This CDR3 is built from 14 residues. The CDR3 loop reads CASSKRGIGYGYTF. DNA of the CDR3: TGTGCCAGTAGTAAAAGGGGGATTGGCTATGGCTACACCTTC.

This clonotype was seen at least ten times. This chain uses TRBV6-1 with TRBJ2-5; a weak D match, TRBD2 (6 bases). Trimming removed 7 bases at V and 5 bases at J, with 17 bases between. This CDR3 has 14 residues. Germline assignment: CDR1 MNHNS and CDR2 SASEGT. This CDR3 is CASTPGGFWETQYF. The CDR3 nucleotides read TGTGCCAGCACCCCCGGGGGTTTTTGGGAGACCCAGTACTTC.

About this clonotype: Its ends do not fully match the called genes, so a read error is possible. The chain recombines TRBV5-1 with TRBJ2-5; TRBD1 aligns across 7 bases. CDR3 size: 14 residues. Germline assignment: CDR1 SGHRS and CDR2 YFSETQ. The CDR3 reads CASSLWGQQVTQYF. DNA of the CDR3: TGCGCCAGCAGCTTGTGGGGACAGCAAGTGACCCAGTACTTC.

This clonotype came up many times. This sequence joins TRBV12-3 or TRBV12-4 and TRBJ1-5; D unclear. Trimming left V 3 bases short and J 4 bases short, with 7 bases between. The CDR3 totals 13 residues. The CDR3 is CASSLIQNQPQHF. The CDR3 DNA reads TGTGCCAGCAGTTTGATACAGAATCAGCCCCAGCATTTT.

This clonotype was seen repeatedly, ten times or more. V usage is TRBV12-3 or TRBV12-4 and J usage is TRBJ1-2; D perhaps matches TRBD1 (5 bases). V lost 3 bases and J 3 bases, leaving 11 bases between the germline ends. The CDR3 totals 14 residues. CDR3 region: CASSFRRGDYGYTF. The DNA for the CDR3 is TGTGCCAGCAGTTTTCGAAGGGGTGACTATGGCTACACCTTC.

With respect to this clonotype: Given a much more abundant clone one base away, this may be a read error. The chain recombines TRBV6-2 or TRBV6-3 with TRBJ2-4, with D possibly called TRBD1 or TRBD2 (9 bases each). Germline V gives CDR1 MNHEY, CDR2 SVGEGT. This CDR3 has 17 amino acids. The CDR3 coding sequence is TGTGCCAGCAGCGACCGGGGACAGGGACTAGCCAAAAACATTAAGTACTTC. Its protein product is CASSDRGQGLAKNIKYF.